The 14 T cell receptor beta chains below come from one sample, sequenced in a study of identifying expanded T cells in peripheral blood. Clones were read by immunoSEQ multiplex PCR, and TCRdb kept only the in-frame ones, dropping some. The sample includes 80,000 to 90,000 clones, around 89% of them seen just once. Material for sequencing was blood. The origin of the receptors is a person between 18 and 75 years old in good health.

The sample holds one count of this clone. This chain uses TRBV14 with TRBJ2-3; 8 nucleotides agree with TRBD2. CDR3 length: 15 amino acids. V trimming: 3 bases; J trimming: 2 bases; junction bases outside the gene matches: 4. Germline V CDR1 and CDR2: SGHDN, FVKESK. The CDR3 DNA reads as TGTGCCAGCAGCCAGGGTAGCGGGATCACAGATACGCAGTATTTT. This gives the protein CASSQGSGITDTQYF.

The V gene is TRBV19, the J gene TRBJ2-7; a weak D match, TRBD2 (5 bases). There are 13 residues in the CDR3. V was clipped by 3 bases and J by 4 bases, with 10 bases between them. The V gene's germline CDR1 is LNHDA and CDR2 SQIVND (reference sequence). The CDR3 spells CASSMGRVYEQYF. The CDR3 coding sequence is TGTGCCAGTAGTATGGGGAGAGTTTACGAGCAGTACTTC.

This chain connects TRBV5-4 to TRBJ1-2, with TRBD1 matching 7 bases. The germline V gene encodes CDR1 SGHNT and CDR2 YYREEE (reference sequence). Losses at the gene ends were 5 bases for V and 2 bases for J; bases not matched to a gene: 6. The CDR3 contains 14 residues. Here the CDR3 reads CASSSRQGNYGYTF. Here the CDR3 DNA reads TGTGCCAGCAGTTCCCGACAGGGAAACTATGGCTACACCTTC.

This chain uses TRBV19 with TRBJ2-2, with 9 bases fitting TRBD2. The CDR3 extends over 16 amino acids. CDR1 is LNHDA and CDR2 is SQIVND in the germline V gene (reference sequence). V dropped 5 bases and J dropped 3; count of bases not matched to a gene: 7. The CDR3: CASSLHSGSHTGELFF. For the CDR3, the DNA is TGTGCCAGTAGTCTTCATAGCGGGAGCCACACCGGGGAGCTGTTTTTT.

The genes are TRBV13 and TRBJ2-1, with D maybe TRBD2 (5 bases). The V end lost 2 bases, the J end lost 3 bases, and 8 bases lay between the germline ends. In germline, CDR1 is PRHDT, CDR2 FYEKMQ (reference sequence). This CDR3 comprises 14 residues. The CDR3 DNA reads TGTGCCAGCAGCTTACCCGGACTCTACAATGAGCAGTTCTTC. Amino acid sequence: CASSLPGLYNEQFF.

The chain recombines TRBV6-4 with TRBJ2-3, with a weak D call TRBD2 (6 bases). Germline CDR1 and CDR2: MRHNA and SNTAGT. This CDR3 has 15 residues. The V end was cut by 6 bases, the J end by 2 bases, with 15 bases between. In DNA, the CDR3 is TGTGCCAGCAGCCGCGGGGTAGCGACCACAGATACGCAGTATTTT. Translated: CASSRGVATTDTQYF.

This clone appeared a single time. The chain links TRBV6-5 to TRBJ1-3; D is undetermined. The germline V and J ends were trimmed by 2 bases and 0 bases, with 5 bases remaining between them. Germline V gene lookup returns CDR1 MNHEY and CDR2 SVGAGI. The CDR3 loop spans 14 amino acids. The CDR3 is CASSYRTSGNTIYF. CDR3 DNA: TGTGCCAGCAGTTACCGGACCTCTGGAAACACCATATATTTT.

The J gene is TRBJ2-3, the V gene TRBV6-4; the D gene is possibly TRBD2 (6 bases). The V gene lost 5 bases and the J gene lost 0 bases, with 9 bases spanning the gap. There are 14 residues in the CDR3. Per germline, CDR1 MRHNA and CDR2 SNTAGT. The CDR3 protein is CASSMGRSTDTQYF. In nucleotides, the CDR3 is TGTGCCAGCAGTATGGGGAGGAGCACAGATACGCAGTATTTT.

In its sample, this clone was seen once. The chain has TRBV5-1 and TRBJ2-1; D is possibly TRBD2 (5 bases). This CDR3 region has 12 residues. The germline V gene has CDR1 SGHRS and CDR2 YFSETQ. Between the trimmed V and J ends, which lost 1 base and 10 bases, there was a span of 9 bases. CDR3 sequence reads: CASSLLLAEQFF. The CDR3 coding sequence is TGCGCCAGCAGCTTGTTGCTAGCCGAGCAGTTCTTC.

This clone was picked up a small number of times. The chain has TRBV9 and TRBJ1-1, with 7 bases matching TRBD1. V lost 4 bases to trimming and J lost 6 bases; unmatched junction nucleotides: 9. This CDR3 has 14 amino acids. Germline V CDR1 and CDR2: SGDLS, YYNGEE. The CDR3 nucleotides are TGTGCCAGCAGCCTCAGACAGGGAGACGCTGAAGCTTTCTTT. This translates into CASSLRQGDAEAFF.

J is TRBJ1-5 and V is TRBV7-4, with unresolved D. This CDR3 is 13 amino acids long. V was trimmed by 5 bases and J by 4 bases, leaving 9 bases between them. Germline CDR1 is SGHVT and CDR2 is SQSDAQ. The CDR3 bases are TGTGCCAGCAGCCGAACTGATAATCAGCCCCAGCATTTT. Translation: CASSRTDNQPQHF.

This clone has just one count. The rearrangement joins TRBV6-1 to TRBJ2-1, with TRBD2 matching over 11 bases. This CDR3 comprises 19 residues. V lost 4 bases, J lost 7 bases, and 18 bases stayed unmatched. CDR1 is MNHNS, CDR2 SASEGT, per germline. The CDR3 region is CASSVSLTVAGGPSNEQFF. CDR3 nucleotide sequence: TGTGCCAGCAGTGTCAGTCTCACCGTAGCGGGAGGGCCGAGTAATGAGCAGTTCTTC.

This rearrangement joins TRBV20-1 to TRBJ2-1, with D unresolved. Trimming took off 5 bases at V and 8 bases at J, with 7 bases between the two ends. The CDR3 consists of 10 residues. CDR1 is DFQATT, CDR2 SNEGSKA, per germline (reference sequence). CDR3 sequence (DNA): TGCAGTGCTCGAAGGGATGAGCAGTTCTTC. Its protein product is CSARRDEQFF.

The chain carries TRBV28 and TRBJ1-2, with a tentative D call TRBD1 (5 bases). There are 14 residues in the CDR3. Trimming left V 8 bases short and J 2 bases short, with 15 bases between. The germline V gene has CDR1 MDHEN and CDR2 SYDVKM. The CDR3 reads CASGRGQPNYGYTF. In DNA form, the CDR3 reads TGTGCCAGCGGAAGGGGTCAGCCCAACTATGGCTACACCTTC.